These T cell receptor beta chains were read from a single sample in a study of blood T cell repertoires in COVID-19. Assay used: immunoSEQ multiplex PCR; TCRdb lists only in-frame clones, some missing. The sample contains hundreds of thousands of clones, about four fifths of which appear only once. What was sequenced was PBMCs or T cells enriched from blood (not recorded which). All receptors derive from a woman aged 60-70 years who had recovered from COVID-19. The CDR3 runs from the conserved cysteine through the conserved F or W. The D gene is left open where the match is weak. Size is stated for part of the rows, as once, few or many counts, or as a class when the clone is expanded.

>-|-|TRBJ2-1|TRBV5-1
CASSRSTSYTSNEQFF
TGCGCCAGCAGCCGATCCACTAGTTACACTAGCAATGAGCAGTTCTTC
>-|-|TRBJ2-3|TRBV29-1
CSVTHSSTDTQYF
TGCAGCGTGACCCACAGTTCCACAGATACGCAGTATTTT
>TRBD2|-|TRBJ2-3|TRBV5-5
CASSEVLAGGADTQYF
TGTGCCAGCAGCGAAGTTCTAGCGGGAGGTGCAGATACGCAGTATTTT
>TRBD1|-|TRBJ2-1|TRBV10-3
CAISEDREGKQFF
TGTGCCATCAGTGAGGACAGGGAAGGGAAGCAGTTCTTC
>TRBD1|-|TRBJ2-1|TRBV18
CASSHTRDRWSYNEQFF
TGTGCCAGCTCACATACCAGGGACAGGTGGTCCTACAATGAGCAGTTCTTC
>TRBD1|-|TRBJ1-2|TRBV5-6
CASSYKTGTGGRYTF
TGTGCCAGCAGCTACAAAACCGGGACAGGCGGACGCTACACCTTC
>-|-|TRBJ2-2|TRBV19
CASSIQGRGGELFF
TGTGCCAGTAGTATTCAGGGAAGGGGCGGGGAGCTGTTTTTT
>-|-|TRBJ1-2|TRBV3-1/TRBV3-2
CASSQEGRGGYTF
TGTGCCAGCAGCCAAGAGGGAAGGGGTGGCTACACCTTC
>-|once|TRBJ1-1|TRBV4-2
CASSHPGLRNDNTEAFF
TGTGCCAGCAGCCACCCGGGATTAAGAAACGACAACACTGAAGCTTTCTTT
>-|-|TRBJ2-1|TRBV3-1/TRBV3-2
CASTNGGYNEQFF
TGTGCCAGCACAAACGGGGGATACAATGAGCAGTTCTTC
>TRBD1|-|TRBJ2-2|TRBV4-3
CASSQTTRTGPGELFF
TGCGCCAGCAGCCAAACCACTAGGACAGGGCCCGGGGAGCTGTTTTTT
>-|-|TRBJ1-4|TRBV6-6
CASSYSMGGSGEKLFF
TGTGCCAGCAGTTACTCGATGGGAGGGTCTGGGGAAAAACTGTTTTTT
>TRBD2|-|TRBJ2-1|TRBV13
CASSFSGRVRNEQFF
TGTGCCAGCAGCTTTAGCGGGAGGGTACGAAATGAGCAGTTCTTC
>TRBD1|-|TRBJ1-2|TRBV30
CAWSGEGARAGYTF
TGTGCCTGGAGTGGCGAGGGGGCGAGGGCTGGCTACACCTTC
>TRBD1|-|TRBJ1-4|TRBV6-1
CASSEYRGRTNEKLFF
TGTGCCAGCAGTGAGTACAGGGGACGGACTAATGAAAAACTGTTTTTT
>TRBD1|-|TRBJ2-2|TRBV7-9
CASSRTGNTGELFF
TGTGCCAGCAGCCGGACAGGCAACACCGGGGAGCTGTTTTTT
>-|-|TRBJ2-1|TRBV12-3/TRBV12-4
CASSSYSNEQFF
TGTGCCAGCAGTTCTTACAGCAATGAGCAGTTCTTC